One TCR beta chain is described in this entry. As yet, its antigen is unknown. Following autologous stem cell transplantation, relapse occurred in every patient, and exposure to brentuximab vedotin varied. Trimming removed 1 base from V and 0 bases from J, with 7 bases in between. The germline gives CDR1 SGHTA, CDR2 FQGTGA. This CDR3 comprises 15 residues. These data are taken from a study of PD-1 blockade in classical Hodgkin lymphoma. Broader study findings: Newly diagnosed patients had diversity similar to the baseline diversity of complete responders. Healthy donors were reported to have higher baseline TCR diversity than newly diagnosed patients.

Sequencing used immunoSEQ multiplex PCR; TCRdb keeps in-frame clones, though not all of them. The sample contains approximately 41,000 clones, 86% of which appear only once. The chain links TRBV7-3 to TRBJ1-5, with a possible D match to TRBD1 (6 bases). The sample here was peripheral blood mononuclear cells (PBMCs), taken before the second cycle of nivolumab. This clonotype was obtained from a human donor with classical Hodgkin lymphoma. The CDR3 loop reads CASSLKGGSNQPQHF. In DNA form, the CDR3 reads TGTGCCAGCAGCTTAAAGGGGGGTAGCAATCAGCCCCAGCATTTT.